What follows are 3 T cell receptor beta chains derived from one specimen sequenced in a study of molecular identifiers for immune sequencing clone quantification. TCRdb re-derived calls from the PCR reads in MiXCR, one entry per CDR3 protein. This sample has approximately 320,000 distinct CDR3 sequences, with about 22% found just once. The specimen sequenced was naive CD8+ T cells from blood, with Jurkat cell RNA spiked in. This sample's subset: FACS-sorted CD8+CD4-CCR7+CD45RA+ naive T cells. The origin of the receptors is a human donor in good health. Some libraries in this study had Jurkat cell RNA spiked in.

The chain is built from TRBV4-1 and TRBJ1-1, with a weak D call TRBD1 (6 bases). Trimming pared 0 bases from V and 4 bases from J, leaving 9 bases between. Germline CDR1 and CDR2: MGHRA and YSYEKL. The length of the CDR3 is 14 residues. CDR3 sequence reads: CASSQDTGPTEAFF. The CDR3 DNA is TGCGCCAGCAGCCAAGATACAGGGCCCACTGAAGCTTTCTTT.

A few counts support this clonotype. The chain combines TRBV4-1 with TRBJ2-1, with 9 bases lining up with TRBD1. V lost 3 bases to trimming and J lost 4 bases; unmatched junction nucleotides: 10. Germline values: CDR1 MGHRA, CDR2 YSYEKL. This CDR3 has 17 residues. The CDR3 is CASSHLQQGALYNEQFF. CDR3 nucleotides: TGCGCCAGCAGCCATCTCCAACAGGGGGCCTTATACAATGAGCAGTTCTTC.

This chain links TRBV27 with TRBJ1-1; no definite D call. The CDR3 is made up of 15 amino acids. Per germline, CDR1 MNHEY and CDR2 SMNVEV (reference sequence). Between the trimmed V and J ends, which lost 1 base and 2 bases, there was a span of 11 bases. The CDR3 sequence is CASSLLGSTNTEAFF. CDR3 bases: TGTGCCAGCAGTTTATTGGGCAGCACCAACACTGAAGCTTTCTTT.